What follows are 31 T cell receptor beta chains derived from one specimen sequenced in a study of cytomegalovirus exposure and HLA in healthy donors. The PCR employed 60 Vbeta primers together with 13 Jbeta primers. Profiling relied on immunoSEQ multiplex PCR, and the TCRdb table lists in-frame clones only, not all of them. The table lists around 150,000 clones, about 80% of them singletons, with 9.7% in the top ten. Input material: PBMCs. These receptors came from a man between 18 and 29 years old in good health and CMV-seropositive.

The chain couples TRBV7-2 to TRBJ2-5; 9 bases match TRBD2. V dropped 3 bases and J dropped 0; count of bases not matched to a gene: 8. The CDR3 covers 17 residues. From germline, CDR1 is SGHTA and CDR2 FQGNSA. CDR3 in amino acids: CASSFLRGGTYQETQYF. CDR3 nucleotide sequence: TGTGCCAGCAGCTTTCTGCGGGGGGGAACTTACCAAGAGACCCAGTACTTC.

This clone was picked up one time. The chain couples TRBV29-1 to TRBJ2-2; D is unclear. Germline V gene data show CDR1 as SQVTM and CDR2 as ANQGSEA. Trimming stripped 6 bases from V and 1 base from J, with 9 bases between. The CDR3 is 13 residues long. CDR3 bases: TGCAGCGTCGCGGTAGAGAACACCGGGGAGCTGTTTTTT. The encoded protein is CSVAVENTGELFF.

The genes are TRBV6-5 and TRBJ2-4; D possibly corresponds to TRBD1 (5 bases). Trimming left V 5 bases short and J 7 bases short, with 15 bases between. The CDR3 loop spans 14 amino acids. CDR1 MNHEY and CDR2 SVGAGI come from the germline V gene. In nucleotides, the CDR3 is TGTGCCAGCAGTCCCTCTCAGGGTACGAACATTCAGTACTTC. Its protein product is CASSPSQGTNIQYF.

This chain uses TRBV4-2 with TRBJ1-1, with unresolved D. V was pared by 1 base and J by 3 bases, with 9 bases between. The CDR3 totals 14 residues. The germline CDR1 and CDR2 sequences are LGHNA and YNFKEQ. The CDR3 loop is CASSQAGLYTEAFF. CDR3 nucleotides: TGTGCCAGCAGCCAAGCGGGGTTATACACTGAAGCTTTCTTT.

The chain joins TRBV7-9 to TRBJ1-5; no firm D call. Trimming left V 5 bases short and J 3 bases short, with 8 bases between. The CDR3 length is 13 residues. Per the germline V gene, CDR1 is SEHNR and CDR2 is FQNEAQ (reference sequence). This CDR3 is CASSREDNQPQHF. CDR3 DNA: TGTGCCAGCAGCCGCGAGGACAATCAGCCCCAGCATTTT.

This sequence joins TRBV4-1 and TRBJ1-1, with D unresolved. CDR3 size: 14 residues. Germline CDR1 is MGHRA and CDR2 is YSYEKL. Trimming stripped 4 bases from V and 2 bases from J, with 11 bases between. DNA of the CDR3: TGCGCCAGCAGCCCTTCGGAGCGAAACACTGAAGCTTTCTTT. Encoded protein: CASSPSERNTEAFF.

The chain employs TRBV18 and TRBJ1-5, with 7 bases lining up with TRBD1. The germline V gene has CDR1 KGHSH and CDR2 LQKENI. The CDR3 is 18 amino acids. The ends lost 3 bases at V and 0 bases at J; junction bases unmatched: 11. CDR3 amino acids: CASSPQRQGLGSNQPQHF. The CDR3 DNA reads TGTGCCAGCTCACCCCAGAGACAGGGCCTTGGTAGCAATCAGCCCCAGCATTTT. The full variable domain, rest sourced from reference TRBV18 and TRBJ1-5, is NAGVMQNPRHLVRRRGQEARLRCSPMKGHSHVYWYRQLPEEGLKFMVYLQKENIIDESGMPKERFSAEFPKEGPSILRIQQVVRGDSAAYFCASSPQRQGLGSNQPQHFGDGTRLSIL.

The chain is built from TRBV15 and TRBJ1-4; 9 bases map to TRBD1. With 7 bases clipped from V and 7 bases from J, the junction kept 7 bases outside the gene matches. The CDR3 has 14 residues. Per germline, CDR1 LNHNV and CDR2 YYDKDF (reference sequence). The CDR3 protein is CATTHRGLGEKLFF. CDR3 sequence (DNA): TGTGCCACCACCCACAGGGGGCTAGGTGAAAAACTGTTTTTT. Based on the CDR3 plus reference TRBV15 and TRBJ1-4, the full variable domain is DAMVIQNPRYQVTQFGKPVTLSCSQTLNHNVMYWYQQKSSQAPKLLFHYYDKDFNNEADTPDNFQSRRPNTSFCFLDIRSPGLGDTAMYLCATTHRGLGEKLFFGSGTQLSVL.

V usage is TRBV7-9 and J usage is TRBJ2-5; a weak D match, TRBD1 (5 bases). V gave up 5 bases and J gave up 2 bases, with 12 bases separating them. Germline CDR1 and CDR2: SEHNR and FQNEAQ (reference sequence). This CDR3 spans 14 amino acids. The CDR3 spells CASSPNTGQETQYF. The CDR3 DNA follows: TGTGCCAGCAGCCCTAACACAGGACAAGAGACCCAGTACTTC.

The CDR3 nucleotides read TGTGCCAGCAGCACTGGACAGGGTGTCTACACCTTC. This translates into CASSTGQGVYTF. The V and J genes are TRBV7-9 and TRBJ1-2; TRBD1 matches 8 bases. This CDR3 contains 12 residues. CDR1 is SEHNR, CDR2 FQNEAQ, per germline (reference sequence). V lost 5 bases to trimming and J lost 10 bases; unmatched junction nucleotides: 6.

The V call is TRBV15, the J call TRBJ2-2; D is unclear. The CDR3 has 14 amino acids. V was shortened by 0 bases and J by 6 bases, with 8 bases between the two germline ends. Germline V gene lookup returns CDR1 LNHNV and CDR2 YYDKDF (reference sequence). CDR3 loop: CATSRDRVAGELFF. The CDR3 nucleotides read TGTGCCACCAGCAGAGATCGTGTAGCCGGGGAGCTGTTTTTT.

The V call is TRBV7-2, the J call TRBJ2-5; 9 nucleotides agree with TRBD1. The V gene end was trimmed by 4 bases and the J gene end by 4 bases; junction bases not matched to a gene: 4. Looked up from germline, CDR1 is SGHTA and CDR2 is FQGNSA. The CDR3 covers 14 residues. The CDR3 region is CASSSGTGRETQYF. The DNA for the CDR3 is TGTGCCAGCAGCTCCGGGACAGGGAGAGAGACCCAGTACTTC.

The chain couples TRBV9 to TRBJ2-2, with 7 bases matching TRBD2. CDR1 is SGDLS, CDR2 YYNGEE, per germline. With 0 bases clipped from V and 6 bases from J, the junction kept 2 bases outside the gene matches. This CDR3 spans 14 amino acids. The CDR3 protein is CASSVETSPGELFF. The CDR3 nucleotides are TGTGCCAGCAGCGTAGAGACTAGCCCCGGGGAGCTGTTTTTT.

The chain combines TRBV5-8 with TRBJ2-7; D unclear. The germline V gene encodes CDR1 SGHTS and CDR2 YDEGEE. V lost 0 bases, J lost 0 bases, and 4 bases lay in between. This CDR3 is built from 13 residues. The CDR3 spells CASSLGSSYEQYF. The CDR3 DNA reads TGTGCCAGCAGCTTGGGGAGCTCCTACGAGCAGTACTTC.

The V and J genes are TRBV5-6 and TRBJ2-3, with D maybe TRBD2 (5 bases). Germline V gives CDR1 SGHDT, CDR2 YYEEEE. V was cut by 2 bases and J by 6 bases, with 19 bases left in between. The CDR3 extends over 16 amino acids. CDR3 in amino acids: CASSLAVGPPGDTQYF. CDR3 nucleotides: TGTGCCAGCAGCTTAGCGGTAGGGCCACCCGGGGATACGCAGTATTTT. Drawing the rest from reference TRBV5-6 and TRBJ2-3, the complete variable domain is DAGVTQSPTHLIKTRGQQVTLRCSPKSGHDTVSWYQQALGQGPQFIFQYYEEEERQRGNFPDRFSGHQFPNYSSELNVNALLLGDSALYLCASSLAVGPPGDTQYFGPGTRLTVL.

The V gene is TRBV27, the J gene TRBJ2-1; 9 bases line up with TRBD2. This CDR3 contains 13 residues. V shed 4 bases, J shed 15 bases, and the junction held 10 bases outside the gene matches. In germline, CDR1 is MNHEY, CDR2 SMNVEV (reference sequence). The CDR3 region has the DNA TGTGCCAGCAGTTGGAAGTTAGCGGGAGCGCCGTTCTTC. Its protein product is CASSWKLAGAPFF.

The chain employs TRBV30 and TRBJ1-6, with D uncertain. The length of the CDR3 is 15 residues. Germline V gives CDR1 GTSNPN, CDR2 SVGIG (reference sequence). Trimming removed 1 base at V and 8 bases at J, with 15 bases between. CDR3 in DNA: TGTGCCTGGAGTGAGGTGGGAAGGAGGGATTCACCCCTCCACTTT. It codes for CAWSEVGRRDSPLHF.

This clone turned up a few times. The chain is built from TRBV6-1 and TRBJ2-7; D possibly corresponds to TRBD2 (6 bases). Trimming stripped 6 bases from V and 0 bases from J, with 15 bases between. Per germline, CDR1 MNHNS and CDR2 SASEGT. The CDR3 loop spans 15 amino acids. CDR3 in DNA: TGTGCCAGCAGCCCCGGTATAGCGGACTCCTACGAGCAGTACTTC. Protein sequence: CASSPGIADSYEQYF.

This chain connects TRBV15 to TRBJ2-3, with 9 bases lining up with TRBD1. CDR3 length: 15 amino acids. V gave up 8 bases and J gave up 8 bases; unmatched junction bases: 14. The V gene's germline CDR1 is LNHNV and CDR2 YYDKDF (reference sequence). The CDR3: CATERSGQGWGTQYF. CDR3 sequence (DNA): TGTGCCACCGAACGTTCGGGACAGGGTTGGGGTACGCAGTATTTT.

CDR3 nucleotides: TGTGCCAGCAGAGAAGATACAGGGGCCGAGCAGTACTTC. This codes for CASREDTGAEQYF. V usage is TRBV5-4 and J usage is TRBJ2-5; 7 bases align to TRBD1. The DNA end lines up better with TRBJ2-7; the J call may be wrong. The germline V gene has CDR1 SGHNT and CDR2 YYREEE (reference sequence). This CDR3 has 13 amino acids.

V and J are TRBV7-9 and TRBJ1-2; 9 bases line up with TRBD1. The CDR3 has 15 residues. The V gene end was trimmed by 5 bases and the J gene end by 8 bases; junction bases not matched to a gene: 12. CDR1 SEHNR and CDR2 FQNEAQ come from the germline V gene (reference sequence). CDR3 DNA sequence: TGTGCCAGCAGCCTGGGGTCCGGGACAGGGATCGGCTACACCTTC. Residues: CASSLGSGTGIGYTF.

V usage is TRBV4-3 and J usage is TRBJ2-2, with D tentatively TRBD1 (6 bases). The germline gives CDR1 LGHNA, CDR2 YSLEER. V was clipped by 5 bases and J by 1 base, with 8 bases between them. There are 14 residues in the CDR3. The CDR3 DNA follows: TGCGCCAGCAGCTTGGACAGGAACACCGGGGAGCTGTTTTTT. Protein: CASSLDRNTGELFF.

Comments on this clone: At the DNA level, this CDR3 is encoded by other sequences in the same sample as well. The chain joins TRBV10-3 to TRBJ2-5; 8 bases agree with TRBD2. The CDR3 spans 16 residues. Germline V CDR1 and CDR2: ENHRY, SYGVKD. J gave up 1 base and V 6 bases, and 10 bases lay outside the gene matches. CDR3 sequence: CAISPGVAGFQETQYF. The CDR3 coding sequence is TGTGCCATCAGCCCCGGGGTAGCGGGATTCCAAGAGACCCAGTACTTC.

The rearrangement uses TRBV9 and TRBJ1-1; no clear D. CDR3 length equals 14 residues. Per the germline V gene, CDR1 is SGDLS and CDR2 is YYNGEE. The V end was cut by 3 bases, the J end by 3 bases, with 12 bases between. This CDR3 reads CASSARVSDTEAFF. CDR3 DNA sequence: TGTGCCAGCAGCGCGAGGGTTTCGGACACTGAAGCTTTCTTT.

The rearrangement links TRBV6-1 to TRBJ1-3, with D maybe TRBD1 (6 bases). This CDR3 spans 15 amino acids. Trimming pared 1 base from V and 2 bases from J, leaving 9 bases between. Germline CDR1 MNHNS, CDR2 SASEGT. In DNA form, the CDR3 reads TGTGCCAGCAGTGAAGGTGAGGGGGCTGGAAACACCATATATTTT. Translation: CASSEGEGAGNTIYF.

The chain recombines TRBV5-1 with TRBJ2-2, with a possible D match to TRBD1 (6 bases). Germline V gene sequence: CDR1 SGHRS, CDR2 YFSETQ. The CDR3 spans 15 residues. The ends were cut back, 1 base at V and 4 bases at J, with 11 bases in the middle. CDR3 residues: CASSLQSGATGELFF. As DNA, the CDR3 is TGCGCCAGCAGCTTGCAGTCAGGGGCCACCGGGGAGCTGTTTTTT.

The chain joins TRBV5-4 to TRBJ2-7, with a possible D match to TRBD2 (5 bases). Germline CDR1 and CDR2: SGHNT and YYREEE (reference sequence). The CDR3 is 12 amino acids. Trimming left V 5 bases short and J 7 bases short, with 13 bases between. CDR3: CASREGLGEQYF. The CDR3 nucleotides read TGTGCCAGCAGAGAGGGATTGGGAGAGCAGTACTTC. The full variable domain, its missing parts supplied by reference TRBV5-4 and TRBJ2-7, is ETGVTQSPTHLIKTRGQQVTLRCSSQSGHNTVSWYQQALGQGPQFIFQYYREEENGRGNFPPRFSGLQFPNYSSELNVNALELDDSALYLCASREGLGEQYFGPGTRLTVT.

The rearrangement links TRBV10-3 to TRBJ2-1; 15 bases line up with TRBD2. CDR1 ENHRY and CDR2 SYGVKD come from the germline V gene. With V trimmed by 4 bases and J by 0 bases, 10 bases remained unmatched. The CDR3 contains 20 residues. The CDR3 nucleotides read TGTGCCATCAGTGCGACCGGGACTAGCGGGAGGACAGGCTCCTACAATGAGCAGTTCTTC. This codes for CAISATGTSGRTGSYNEQFF.

V gene TRBV5-4 combines with J gene TRBJ2-5; the D gene is possibly TRBD2 (6 bases). The CDR3 is 14 residues long. Germline values: CDR1 SGHNT, CDR2 YYREEE (reference sequence). The ends were cut back, 4 bases at V and 7 bases at J, with 17 bases in the middle. CDR3 residues: CASSHPSSGGTQYF. In DNA, the CDR3 is TGTGCCAGCAGCCACCCTAGCTCCGGGGGGACCCAGTACTTC. The variable domain in full, with the rest retrieved from reference TRBV5-4 and TRBJ2-5, is ETGVTQSPTHLIKTRGQQVTLRCSSQSGHNTVSWYQQALGQGPQFIFQYYREEENGRGNFPPRFSGLQFPNYSSELNVNALELDDSALYLCASSHPSSGGTQYFGPGTRLLVL.

This clone was counted between two and nine times. This chain connects TRBV5-1 to TRBJ2-7; a possible D gene is TRBD1 (5 bases). The CDR3 has 13 amino acids. Germline V gene lookup returns CDR1 SGHRS and CDR2 YFSETQ. V lost 4 bases, J lost 5 bases, and 13 bases lay in between. The CDR3: CASSGMTVDEQYF. Here the CDR3 DNA reads TGCGCCAGCAGCGGGATGACAGTAGACGAGCAGTACTTC.

The J gene is TRBJ2-7, the V gene TRBV7-3; 12 bases match TRBD2. V lost 5 bases and J lost 2; bases outside the gene matches: 4. Germline V CDR1 and CDR2: SGHTA, FQGTGA. There are 15 residues in the CDR3. For the CDR3, the DNA is TGTGCCAGCAGCCAAACTAGCGGGGGGCCCTACGAGCAGTACTTC. It encodes CASSQTSGGPYEQYF.